The next 14 T cell receptor beta chains were all read from a single sample in a study of tumor-infiltrating lymphocytes in primary liver carcinoma. The researchers produced TCR beta cDNA from roughly 500 ng total RNA with a constant-region primer. A slightly modified ARM-PCR protocol with three nested multiplex PCR rounds produced these TCR beta libraries. The first two PCR rounds used TRBV1-TRBV30 primers with a Cbeta primer, nine to eleven cycles each. TCRdb re-called the multiplex PCR reads through MiXCR, storing one row per CDR3 protein. The sample records some 190,000 distinct CDR3 sequences, approximately 86% being singletons. The study co-extracted DNA and RNA from about 20-30 mg of unsorted bulk tissue. The sequenced material came from tumor tissue from primary liver carcinoma. These receptors came from a man aged 40-49 years with primary liver carcinoma and hepatitis B virus infection.

As to this clonotype: One junction end does not reproduce the germline sequence, and a read error may be involved. This sequence joins TRBV13 and TRBJ2-3, with a possible D match to TRBD2 (5 bases). The CDR3 is 13 residues long. The germline V gene encodes CDR1 PRHDT and CDR2 FYEKMQ (reference sequence). The CDR3, as DNA: TGTGTCAGCAGCTTAGAGAGGGCAGATACGCAGTATTTT. Translating it yields CVSSLERADTQYF. The whole variable domain, filled in from reference TRBV13 and TRBJ2-3, reads AAGVIQSPRHLIKEKRETATLKCYPIPRHDTVYWYQQGPGQDPQFLISFYEKMQSDKGSIPDRFSAQQFSDYHSELNMSSLELGDSALYFCVSSLERADTQYFGPGTRLTVL.

With respect to this clonotype: Given the absence of the conserved phenylalanine or tryptophan at the CDR3 end, a read error is likely. The chain joins TRBV29-1 to TRBJ2-5; 8 nucleotides match TRBD1. Germline trimming cut 0 bases from V and 4 bases from J; bases unmatched to any gene: 7. CDR3 length: 15 residues. Germline V CDR1 and CDR2: SQVTM, ANQGSEA. The DNA of the CDR3 is TGCAGCGTTGAAGAGGGCAGGGGGCGAGCAGAGACCCAGTACCTC. Its translation is CSVEEGRGRAETQYL.

In this sample, this clonotype turned up once. The CDR3 carries no conserved terminal phenylalanine or tryptophan, so it likely arises from a read error. The limits of the CDR3 on the DNA are not certain, so only TCRdb's listed CDR3 is given. The chain joins TRBV29-1 to TRBJ1-1; whether TRBD1, the table's D call, matches the DNA was not checked. Per the germline V gene, CDR1 is SQVTM and CDR2 is ANQGSEA. The CDR3 region is 15 residues in length, termini included. The CDR3 sequence: CSGSGGWGMNTETFL.

A remark on this clonotype: A much larger clone lies a single base off, so this may be a read error. V gene TRBV28 combines with J gene TRBJ1-5; D remains unclear. From germline, CDR1 is MDHEN and CDR2 SYDVKM. The CDR3 totals 13 residues. CDR3 loop: CACSGPHNQPQHF. The CDR3 region has the DNA TGTGCCTGCAGTGGACCCCACAATCAGCCCCAGCATTTT.

This clonotype has just a few counts. The CDR3 region is CSASPGTGGRGYTF. The CDR3 DNA follows: TGCAGTGCTAGCCCCGGGACAGGGGGCCGGGGCTACACCTTC. The chain has TRBV20-1 and TRBJ1-2, with 12 bases aligning to TRBD1. Losses at the gene ends were 3 bases for V and 8 bases for J; bases not matched to a gene: 7. Germline lookup yields CDR1 DFQATT and CDR2 SNEGSKA (reference sequence). The CDR3 sequence is 14 residues long.

This chain connects TRBV6-6 to TRBJ2-1; the D is unclear. The CDR3 length is 11 residues. Germline loops: CDR1 MNHNY, CDR2 SVGAGI (reference sequence). The germline V and J ends were trimmed by 10 bases and 8 bases, with 12 bases remaining between them. Written as DNA, the CDR3 is TGTGCCAACTTGAGTCGGGATGAGCAGTTCTTC. Its protein is CANLSRDEQFF.

This clonotype occurred once. At one boundary the junction diverges from the germline segment, which might be a read error. The V gene is TRBV11-2, the J gene TRBJ2-5; 9 bases agree with TRBD2. Germline values: CDR1 SGHAT, CDR2 FQNNGV. The CDR3 length is 14 residues. The CDR3, as DNA: TGTGCCAGCAGCTTCAGCGGGGGGCAAGAGATCCAGTATTTC. This codes for CASSFSGGQEIQYF.

With regard to this clonotype: Being one base from a much bigger clone, this may be a read error. This sequence joins TRBV28 and TRBJ1-3; TRBD1 agrees at 7 bases. The CDR3 totals 15 residues. Germline V CDR1 and CDR2: MDHEN, SYDVKM. CDR3 in amino acids: CDSSPSTGSGNTIYF. CDR3 nucleotide sequence: TGTGACAGCAGCCCCTCGACAGGGAGTGGAAACACCATATATTTT.

Note on this clonotype: At one boundary the junction diverges from the germline segment, which might be a read error. This chain uses TRBV14 with TRBJ2-1, with D possibly matching TRBD2 (5 bases). There are 16 residues in the CDR3. The germline V gene has CDR1 SGHDN and CDR2 FVKESK. CDR3 coding DNA: TGTACCAGCAGTGCCGTAACGGGATGGGTAAATAATGAGCAGTTCTTC. Its translation: CTSSAVTGWVNNEQFF.

Points on this clonotype: A read error may account for a junction end that differs from germline. This rearrangement joins TRBV5-5 to TRBJ1-2, with a possible D match to TRBD1 (5 bases). Per germline, CDR1 SGHKS and CDR2 YYEKEE (reference sequence). CDR3 size: 13 residues. CDR3 in DNA: TGTACCAGCAGGGTGCCGGGACCTTCTGGCTACATCTTC. It translates to CTSRVPGPSGYIF.

Concerning this clonotype itself: Sequence at one end of the junction differs from germline and may be a read error. The J gene is TRBJ2-3, the V gene TRBV11-3; D might be TRBD2 (6 bases). Germline V lookup: CDR1 SGHNT, CDR2 YENEEA. This CDR3 is built from 15 residues. The CDR3 region is CASSFRGRRTNTPYF. As DNA, the CDR3 is TGTGCCAGCAGCTTTAGAGGGAGGCGGACAAATACGCCGTATTTT.

As for this clonotype: The junction differs from germline at one of its ends, possibly a read error. The chain employs TRBV6-1 and TRBJ1-2; 7 positions match TRBD1. Germline V gene sequence: CDR1 MNHNS, CDR2 SASEGT. The CDR3 totals 13 residues. This CDR3 reads CASSTGQSYGHTF. The CDR3 DNA reads as TGTGCCAGTAGTACGGGACAGTCATATGGCCACACCTTC.

Of note for this clonotype: Because it lacks the conserved phenylalanine or tryptophan at the end, this CDR3 is likely a read error. V is TRBV29-1 and J is TRBJ2-1, with 7 bases fitting TRBD2. This CDR3 is 17 amino acids long. Germline values: CDR1 SQVTM, CDR2 ANQGSEA. Unmatched junction bases numbered 17, after V lost 4 bases and J lost 5 bases. CDR3 coding DNA: TGCAGCGTTGTAGGGAGGGGCCTAGAGGAGATCCACAATGAGCAGTTCTTA. This translates into CSVVGRGLEEIHNEQFL.

Comment on this clonotype: The junction shows a germline mismatch at one end, possibly a read error. The chain carries TRBV4-2 and TRBJ1-2; TRBD1 matches 10 bases. The CDR3 length is 17 residues. Germline V CDR1 and CDR2: LGHNA, YNFKEQ. CDR3 sequence (DNA): TGTGCCAGCAGACAAGTAGGGACAGGGGACGCAGCGAAGGGCTACACCTTC. The encoded protein is CASRQVGTGDAAKGYTF.